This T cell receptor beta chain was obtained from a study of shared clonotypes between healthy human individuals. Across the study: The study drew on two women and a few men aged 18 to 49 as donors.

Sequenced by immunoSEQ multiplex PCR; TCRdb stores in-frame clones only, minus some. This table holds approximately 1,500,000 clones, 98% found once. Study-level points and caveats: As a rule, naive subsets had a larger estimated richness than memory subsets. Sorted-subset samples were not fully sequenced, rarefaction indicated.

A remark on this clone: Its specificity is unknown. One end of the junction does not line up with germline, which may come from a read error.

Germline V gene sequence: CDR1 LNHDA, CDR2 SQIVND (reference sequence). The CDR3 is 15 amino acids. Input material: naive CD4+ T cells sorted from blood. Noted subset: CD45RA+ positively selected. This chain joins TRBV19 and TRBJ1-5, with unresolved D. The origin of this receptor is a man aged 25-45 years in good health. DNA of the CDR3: TGTGCCAGTAGTACCCTCCCCAGTGGCAAACAGCCCCAGCATTTT. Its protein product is CASSTLPSGKQPQHF.